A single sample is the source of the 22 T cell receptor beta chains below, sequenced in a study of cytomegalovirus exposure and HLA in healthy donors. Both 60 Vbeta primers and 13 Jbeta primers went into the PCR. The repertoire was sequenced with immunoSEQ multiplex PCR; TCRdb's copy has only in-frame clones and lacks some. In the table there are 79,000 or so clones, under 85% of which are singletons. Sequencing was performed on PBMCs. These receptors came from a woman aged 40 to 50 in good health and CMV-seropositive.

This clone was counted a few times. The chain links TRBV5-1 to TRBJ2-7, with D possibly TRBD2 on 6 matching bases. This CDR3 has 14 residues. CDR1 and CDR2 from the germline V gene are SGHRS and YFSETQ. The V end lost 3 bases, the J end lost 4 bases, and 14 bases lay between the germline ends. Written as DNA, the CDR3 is TGCGCCAGCAGCTCACGCGGGACCCTATACGAGCAGTACTTC. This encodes CASSSRGTLYEQYF.

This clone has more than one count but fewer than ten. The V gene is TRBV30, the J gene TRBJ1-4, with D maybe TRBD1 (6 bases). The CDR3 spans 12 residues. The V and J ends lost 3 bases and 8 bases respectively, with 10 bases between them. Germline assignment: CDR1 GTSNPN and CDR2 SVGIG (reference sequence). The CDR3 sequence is CAWSMTGEKLFF. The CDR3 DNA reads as TGTGCCTGGAGCATGACAGGCGAAAAACTGTTTTTT.

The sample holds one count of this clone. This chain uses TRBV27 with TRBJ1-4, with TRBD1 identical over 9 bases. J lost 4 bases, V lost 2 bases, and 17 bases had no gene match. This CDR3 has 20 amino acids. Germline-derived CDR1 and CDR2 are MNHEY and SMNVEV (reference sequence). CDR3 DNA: TGTGCCAGCAGTTTAAGGGGGCGGACAGGGGTCGGGGCGGGTAATGAAAAACTGTTTTTT. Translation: CASSLRGRTGVGAGNEKLFF.

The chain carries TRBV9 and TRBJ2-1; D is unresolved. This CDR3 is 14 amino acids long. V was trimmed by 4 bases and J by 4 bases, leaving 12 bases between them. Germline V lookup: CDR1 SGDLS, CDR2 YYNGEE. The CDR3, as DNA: TGTGCCAGCAGCCCCTCCTTCGGTTACAATGAGCAGTTCTTC. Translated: CASSPSFGYNEQFF.

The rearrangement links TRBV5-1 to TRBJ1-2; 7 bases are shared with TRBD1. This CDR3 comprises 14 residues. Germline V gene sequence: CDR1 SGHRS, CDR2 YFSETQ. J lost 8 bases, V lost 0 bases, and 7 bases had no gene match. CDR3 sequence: CASSLATGAGGYTF. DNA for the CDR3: TGCGCCAGCAGCTTGGCTACAGGGGCGGGAGGCTACACCTTC. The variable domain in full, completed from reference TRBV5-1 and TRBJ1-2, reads KAGVTQTPRYLIKTRGQQVTLSCSPISGHRSVSWYQQTPGQGLQFLFEYFSETQRNKGNFPGRFSGRQFSNSRSEMNVSTLELGDSALYLCASSLATGAGGYTFGSGTRLTVV.

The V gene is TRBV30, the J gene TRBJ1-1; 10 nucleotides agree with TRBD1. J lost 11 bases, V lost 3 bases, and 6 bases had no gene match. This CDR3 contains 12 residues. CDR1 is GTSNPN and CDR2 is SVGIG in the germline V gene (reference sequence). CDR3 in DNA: TGTGCCTGGAGCTATGGACAGGGGGAGGCTTTCTTT. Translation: CAWSYGQGEAFF.

CDR3 residues: CASSPAGVANEQFF. The CDR3 nucleotides read TGTGCCAGCAGCCCTGCCGGGGTGGCTAATGAGCAGTTCTTC. The chain joins TRBV28 to TRBJ2-1; possibly TRBD2 for D (5 bases). CDR3 length: 14 amino acids. V shed 6 bases and J shed 7 bases, with 16 bases lying between them. CDR1 and CDR2 (germline): MDHEN, SYDVKM.

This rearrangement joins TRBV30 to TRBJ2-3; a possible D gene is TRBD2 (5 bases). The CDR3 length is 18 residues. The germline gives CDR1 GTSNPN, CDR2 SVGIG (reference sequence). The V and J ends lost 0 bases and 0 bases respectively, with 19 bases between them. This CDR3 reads CAWSVPSGGTYSTDTQYF. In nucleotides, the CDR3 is TGTGCCTGGAGTGTACCCAGCGGAGGAACTTATAGCACAGATACGCAGTATTTT. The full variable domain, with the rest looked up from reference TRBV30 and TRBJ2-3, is SQTIHQWPATLVQPVGSPLSLECTVEGTSNPNLYWYRQAAGRGLQLLFYSVGIGQISSEVPQNLSASRPQDRQFILSSKKLLLSDSGFYLCAWSVPSGGTYSTDTQYFGPGTRLTVL.

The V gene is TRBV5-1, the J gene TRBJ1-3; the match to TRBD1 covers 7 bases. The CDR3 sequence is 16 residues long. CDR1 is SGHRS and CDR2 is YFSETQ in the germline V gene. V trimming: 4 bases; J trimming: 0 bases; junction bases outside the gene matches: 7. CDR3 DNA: TGCGCCAGCAGCCGGGGGACAGACAGCTCTGGAAACACCATATATTTT. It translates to CASSRGTDSSGNTIYF.

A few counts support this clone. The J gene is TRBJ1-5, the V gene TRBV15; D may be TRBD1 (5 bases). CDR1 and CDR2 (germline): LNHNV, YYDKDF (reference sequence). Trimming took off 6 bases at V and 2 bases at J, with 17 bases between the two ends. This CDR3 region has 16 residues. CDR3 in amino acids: CATRGVGGSGNQPQHF. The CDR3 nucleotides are TGTGCCACCAGGGGGGTGGGGGGTAGTGGCAATCAGCCCCAGCATTTT.

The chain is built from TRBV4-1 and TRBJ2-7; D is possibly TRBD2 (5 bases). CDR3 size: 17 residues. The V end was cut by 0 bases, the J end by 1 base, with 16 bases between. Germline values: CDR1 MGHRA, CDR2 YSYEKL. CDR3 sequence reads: CASSQDLRAHNSYEQYF. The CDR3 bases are TGCGCCAGCAGCCAAGATTTGAGGGCACATAATTCCTACGAGCAGTACTTC.

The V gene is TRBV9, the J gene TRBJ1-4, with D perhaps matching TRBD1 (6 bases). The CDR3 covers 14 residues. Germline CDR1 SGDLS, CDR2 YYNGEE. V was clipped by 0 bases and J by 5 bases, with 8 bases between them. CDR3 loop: CASSVEGGNEKLFF. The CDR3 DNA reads TGTGCCAGCAGCGTAGAAGGGGGAAATGAAAAACTGTTTTTT.

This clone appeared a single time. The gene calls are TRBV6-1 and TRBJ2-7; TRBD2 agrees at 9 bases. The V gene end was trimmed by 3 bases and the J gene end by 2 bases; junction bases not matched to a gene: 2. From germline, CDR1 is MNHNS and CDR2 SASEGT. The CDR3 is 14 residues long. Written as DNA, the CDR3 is TGTGCCAGCAGTGAGGCGGGAGGGACCTACGAGCAGTACTTC. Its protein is CASSEAGGTYEQYF.

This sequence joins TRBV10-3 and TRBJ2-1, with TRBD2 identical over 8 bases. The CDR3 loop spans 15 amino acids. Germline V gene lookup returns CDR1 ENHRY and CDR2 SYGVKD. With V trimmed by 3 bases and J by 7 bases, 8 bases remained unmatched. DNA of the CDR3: TGTGCCATCAGTGATGCCGGGACTAGTGATAATGAGCAGTTCTTC. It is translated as CAISDAGTSDNEQFF.

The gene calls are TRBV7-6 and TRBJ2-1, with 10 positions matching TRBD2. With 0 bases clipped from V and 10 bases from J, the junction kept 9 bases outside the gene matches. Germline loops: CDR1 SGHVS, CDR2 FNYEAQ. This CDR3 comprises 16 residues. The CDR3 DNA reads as TGTGCCAGCAGCTTAGCAGGGAGCGGGGGGGCACGGGAGCAGTTCTTC. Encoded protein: CASSLAGSGGAREQFF.

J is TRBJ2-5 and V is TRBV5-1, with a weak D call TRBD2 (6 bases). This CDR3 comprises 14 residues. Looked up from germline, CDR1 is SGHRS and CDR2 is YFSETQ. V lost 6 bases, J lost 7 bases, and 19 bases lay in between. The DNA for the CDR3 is TGCGCCAGCACTGGAGCGGGCTTGGGGGTGACCCAGTACTTC. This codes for CASTGAGLGVTQYF.

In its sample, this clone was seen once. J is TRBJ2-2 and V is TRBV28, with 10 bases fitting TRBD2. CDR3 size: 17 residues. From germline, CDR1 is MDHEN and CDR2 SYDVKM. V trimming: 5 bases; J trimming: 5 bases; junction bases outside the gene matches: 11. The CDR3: CASSHAGLATRTGELFF. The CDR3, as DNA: TGTGCCAGCAGTCACGCGGGACTAGCGACTCGAACCGGGGAGCTGTTTTTT.

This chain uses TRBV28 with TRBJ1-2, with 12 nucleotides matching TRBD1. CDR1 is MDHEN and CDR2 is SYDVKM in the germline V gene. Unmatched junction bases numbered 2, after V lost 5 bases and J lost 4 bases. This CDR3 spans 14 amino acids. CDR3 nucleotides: TGTGCCAGCAGTCCGGGACAGGGGGCCTATGGCTACACCTTC. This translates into CASSPGQGAYGYTF.

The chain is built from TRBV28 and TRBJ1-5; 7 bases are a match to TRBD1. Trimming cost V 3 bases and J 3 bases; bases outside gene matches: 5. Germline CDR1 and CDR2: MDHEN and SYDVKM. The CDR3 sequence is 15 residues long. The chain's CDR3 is CASSFRDSYNQPQHF. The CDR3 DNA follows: TGTGCCAGCAGTTTCCGGGACAGCTACAATCAGCCCCAGCATTTT.

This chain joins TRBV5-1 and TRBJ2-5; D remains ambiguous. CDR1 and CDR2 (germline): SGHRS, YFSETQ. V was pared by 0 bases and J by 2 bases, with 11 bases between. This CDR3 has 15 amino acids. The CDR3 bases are TGCGCCAGCAGCTTGGTGGCAAACCAGCAAGAGACCCAGTACTTC. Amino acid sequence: CASSLVANQQETQYF.

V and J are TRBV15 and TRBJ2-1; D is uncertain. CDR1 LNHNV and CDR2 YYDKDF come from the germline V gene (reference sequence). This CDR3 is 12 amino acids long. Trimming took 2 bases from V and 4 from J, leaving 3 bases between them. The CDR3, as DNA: TGTGCCACCAGCAGACCTTACAATGAGCAGTTCTTC. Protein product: CATSRPYNEQFF.

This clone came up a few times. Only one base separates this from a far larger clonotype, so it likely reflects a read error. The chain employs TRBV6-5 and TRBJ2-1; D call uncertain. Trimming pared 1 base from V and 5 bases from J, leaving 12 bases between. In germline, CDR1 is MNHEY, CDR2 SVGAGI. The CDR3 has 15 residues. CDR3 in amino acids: CASSYFSRLHNEQFF. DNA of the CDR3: TGTGCCAGCAGTTACTTCTCGAGACTTCACAATGAGCAGTTCTTC.